These T cell receptor beta chains were read from a single sample in a study of identical twins. TCRdb ran MiXCR on the 5' RACE reads and lists one entry per CDR3 protein. Of 1.5 million to 2 million distinct CDR3 sequences in the sample, around 33% were seen once. The source material was cord blood. These receptors were taken from a newborn girl in good health. Each CDR3 is given with its conserved first and last residue. A D gene is named only where the DNA matches it firmly. Expanded clones are given a class, and other clones once, few, many or no size at all.

J gene: TRBJ2-3
V gene: TRBV5-1
clone size: few
D gene: .
CDR3 protein: CASSLVGRLDTQYF
CDR3 DNA: TGCGCCAGCAGCTTGGTAGGCCGCCTGGATACGCAGTATTTT

J gene: TRBJ2-1
V gene: TRBV3-1
clone size: few
D gene: TRBD1
CDR3 protein: CASSRIQGAFNNEQFF
CDR3 DNA: TGTGCCAGCAGCCGTATACAGGGGGCCTTCAACAATGAGCAGTTCTTC

J gene: TRBJ1-1
V gene: TRBV6-5
clone size: few
D gene: .
CDR3 protein: CASSYGKNTEAFF
CDR3 DNA: TGTGCCAGCAGTTACGGCAAGAACACTGAAGCTTTCTTT

J gene: TRBJ2-7
V gene: TRBV5-1
clone size: .
D gene: .
CDR3 protein: CASSPRGNHEQYF
CDR3 DNA: TGCGCCAGCAGCCCCCGTGGGAACCACGAGCAGTACTTC

J gene: TRBJ1-5
V gene: TRBV5-6
clone size: few
D gene: .
CDR3 protein: CASSLGWGPYSNQPQHF
CDR3 DNA: TGTGCCAGCAGCTTGGGGTGGGGGCCTTATAGCAATCAGCCCCAGCATTTT

J gene: TRBJ2-1
V gene: TRBV7-9
clone size: .
D gene: .
CDR3 protein: CASSLGVLPVPQPVPHEQFF
CDR3 DNA: TGTGCCAGCAGCTTAGGAGTGCTCCCCGTTCCGCAGCCCGTTCCGCATGAGCAGTTCTTC

J gene: TRBJ1-2
V gene: TRBV12-3/TRBV12-4
clone size: .
D gene: .
CDR3 protein: CASSLVAGVGYTF
CDR3 DNA: TGTGCCAGCAGTTTAGTGGCAGGGGTGGGCTACACCTTC

J gene: TRBJ1-5
V gene: TRBV6-1
clone size: .
D gene: TRBD1
CDR3 protein: CASSAGQGDIGNQPQHF
CDR3 DNA: TGTGCCAGCAGTGCGGGACAGGGGGATATAGGCAATCAGCCCCAGCATTTT

J gene: TRBJ1-1
V gene: TRBV4-2
clone size: few
D gene: .
CDR3 protein: CASSQERQNTEAFF
CDR3 DNA: TGTGCCAGCAGCCAAGAACGCCAGAACACTGAAGCTTTCTTT

J gene: TRBJ2-4
V gene: TRBV4-2
clone size: .
D gene: .
CDR3 protein: CVSSQDDRARRDIQYF
CDR3 DNA: TGTGTCAGCAGCCAAGATGATCGAGCCAGGCGGGACATTCAGTACTTC

J gene: TRBJ2-1
V gene: TRBV4-2
clone size: few
D gene: TRBD2
CDR3 protein: CASSQGLANSYNEQFF
CDR3 DNA: TGTGCCAGCAGCCAGGGACTAGCGAACTCCTACAATGAGCAGTTCTTC

J gene: TRBJ2-3
V gene: TRBV9
clone size: .
D gene: TRBD2
CDR3 protein: CASSERGGHTDTQYF
CDR3 DNA: TGTGCCAGCAGCGAGCGGGGGGGCCACACAGATACGCAGTATTTT

J gene: TRBJ2-5
V gene: TRBV10-3
clone size: .
D gene: TRBD1
CDR3 protein: CAISDDRGGEQYF
CDR3 DNA: TGTGCCATCAGTGACGACAGGGGTGGTGAGCAGTACTTC

J gene: TRBJ2-4
V gene: TRBV11-2
clone size: .
D gene: .
CDR3 protein: CASSAGDIQYF
CDR3 DNA: TGTGCCAGCAGCGCCGGCGACATTCAGTACTTC

J gene: TRBJ2-1
V gene: TRBV5-1
clone size: many
D gene: TRBD2
CDR3 protein: CASSLVAGGLYNEQFF
CDR3 DNA: TGTGCCAGCAGCTTAGTCGCGGGGGGCCTCTACAATGAGCAGTTCTTC

J gene: TRBJ2-4
V gene: TRBV20-1
clone size: few
D gene: .
CDR3 protein: CSARGPTLAKNIQYF
CDR3 DNA: TGCAGTGCTAGAGGGCCGACACTAGCCAAAAACATTCAGTACTTC

J gene: TRBJ2-3
V gene: TRBV20-1
clone size: .
D gene: .
CDR3 protein: CSARDHRTVTDTQYF
CDR3 DNA: TGCAGTGCTAGAGATCACAGGACAGTCACAGATACGCAGTATTTT

J gene: TRBJ1-4
V gene: TRBV5-6
clone size: few
D gene: .
CDR3 protein: CASSLQDLGEKLFF
CDR3 DNA: TGTGCCAGCAGCTTACAGGACCTGGGGGAAAAACTGTTTTTT

J gene: TRBJ1-2
V gene: TRBV12-3/TRBV12-4
clone size: few
D gene: .
CDR3 protein: CASGTLRWAGNGYTF
CDR3 DNA: TGTGCCAGCGGAACCTTACGATGGGCAGGGAATGGCTACACCTTC

J gene: TRBJ1-6
V gene: TRBV10-3
clone size: .
D gene: .
CDR3 protein: CAISEAGASYNSPLHF
CDR3 DNA: TGTGCCATCAGTGAGGCAGGGGCTTCCTATAATTCACCCCTCCACTTT

J gene: TRBJ2-1
V gene: TRBV5-1
clone size: .
D gene: TRBD2
CDR3 protein: CASTEAGGTEQFF
CDR3 DNA: TGCGCCAGCACCGAAGCGGGAGGGACTGAGCAGTTCTTC

J gene: TRBJ2-7
V gene: TRBV20-1
clone size: .
D gene: TRBD1
CDR3 protein: CSASGTGGLEQYF
CDR3 DNA: TGCAGTGCTAGTGGGACAGGGGGCCTCGAGCAGTACTTC

J gene: TRBJ2-3
V gene: TRBV3-1
clone size: few
D gene: .
CDR3 protein: CASSQDFPDTQYF
CDR3 DNA: TGTGCCAGCAGCCAAGATTTCCCAGATACGCAGTATTTT

J gene: TRBJ2-3
V gene: TRBV4-2
clone size: few
D gene: TRBD2
CDR3 protein: CASSTARTSGGSGDTQYF
CDR3 DNA: TGTGCCAGCAGTACCGCTAGGACTAGCGGGGGGTCGGGAGATACGCAGTATTTT

J gene: TRBJ2-7
V gene: TRBV20-1
clone size: .
D gene: .
CDR3 protein: CSARGGFWSYEQYF
CDR3 DNA: TGCAGTGCTAGAGGGGGGTTTTGGTCCTACGAGCAGTACTTC

J gene: TRBJ1-4
V gene: TRBV7-9
clone size: few
D gene: .
CDR3 protein: CASSAVLSEKLFF
CDR3 DNA: TGTGCCAGCAGCGCAGTCCTCAGTGAAAAACTGTTTTTT

J gene: TRBJ2-1
V gene: TRBV21-1
clone size: .
D gene: .
CDR3 protein: CASSKGPTGGRYNEQFF
CDR3 DNA: TGTGCCAGCAGCAAAGGCCCGACTGGCGGGAGGTACAATGAGCAGTTCTTC

J gene: TRBJ1-1
V gene: TRBV20-1
clone size: few
D gene: TRBD1
CDR3 protein: CSAWTGRLAEAFF
CDR3 DNA: TGCAGTGCTTGGACAGGGAGGCTAGCTGAAGCTTTCTTT

J gene: TRBJ2-5
V gene: TRBV20-1
clone size: .
D gene: TRBD2
CDR3 protein: CSAREPSGRSNEQYF
CDR3 DNA: TGCAGTGCTAGAGAACCTAGCGGGAGATCAAATGAGCAGTACTTC

J gene: TRBJ2-7
V gene: TRBV5-1
clone size: few
D gene: TRBD1
CDR3 protein: CASRRDPGQGMYEQYF
CDR3 DNA: TGCGCCAGCAGACGAGATCCGGGACAGGGAATGTACGAGCAGTACTTC

J gene: TRBJ2-1
V gene: TRBV20-1
clone size: .
D gene: TRBD2
CDR3 protein: CSAKSGTRGNEQFF
CDR3 DNA: TGCAGCGCTAAGAGCGGGACCCGTGGGAATGAGCAGTTCTTC

J gene: TRBJ2-5
V gene: TRBV28
clone size: .
D gene: TRBD2
CDR3 protein: CASSPLSLAGWETQYF
CDR3 DNA: TGTGCCAGCAGCCCACTATCCCTAGCGGGGTGGGAGACCCAGTACTTC

J gene: TRBJ2-7
V gene: TRBV10-3
clone size: few
D gene: TRBD1
CDR3 protein: CAISEGTGSYEQYF
CDR3 DNA: TGTGCCATCAGTGAGGGGACAGGTTCCTACGAGCAGTACTTC

J gene: TRBJ2-1
V gene: TRBV27
clone size: few
D gene: TRBD2
CDR3 protein: CASGAGTRGNEQFF
CDR3 DNA: TGTGCCAGCGGGGCCGGGACTAGGGGCAATGAGCAGTTCTTC

J gene: TRBJ2-3
V gene: TRBV20-1
clone size: .
D gene: .
CDR3 protein: CSARDMHSTDTQYF
CDR3 DNA: TGCAGTGCCCGGGACATGCACAGCACAGATACGCAGTATTTT

J gene: TRBJ2-1
V gene: TRBV12-3/TRBV12-4
clone size: .
D gene: TRBD2
CDR3 protein: CASSLSLAGGAEQFF
CDR3 DNA: TGTGCCAGCAGTTTGTCGCTAGCGGGAGGGGCAGAGCAGTTCTTC

J gene: TRBJ1-4
V gene: TRBV29-1
clone size: few
D gene: TRBD1
CDR3 protein: CSVLGGTNEKLFF
CDR3 DNA: TGCAGCGTTCTAGGGGGCACTAATGAAAAACTGTTTTTT

J gene: TRBJ2-1
V gene: TRBV5-1
clone size: few
D gene: TRBD1
CDR3 protein: CASSARQGWDEQFF
CDR3 DNA: TGCGCCAGCAGCGCAAGACAGGGGTGGGATGAGCAGTTCTTC

J gene: TRBJ2-3
V gene: TRBV2
clone size: .
D gene: TRBD2
CDR3 protein: CAYSGLSTDTQYF
CDR3 DNA: TGTGCCTATAGCGGGCTTAGCACAGATACGCAGTATTTT

J gene: TRBJ2-5
V gene: TRBV27
clone size: .
D gene: TRBD2
CDR3 protein: CASSFAAGVAETQYF
CDR3 DNA: TGTGCCAGCAGTTTTGCGGCGGGAGTAGCTGAGACCCAGTACTTC

J gene: TRBJ1-2
V gene: TRBV5-1
clone size: .
D gene: .
CDR3 protein: CASHNSLLSYGYTF
CDR3 DNA: TGCGCCAGCCATAACAGCCTACTCAGCTATGGCTACACCTTC

J gene: TRBJ1-2
V gene: TRBV7-9
clone size: .
D gene: .
CDR3 protein: CASSQDPGYTF
CDR3 DNA: TGTGCCAGCAGCCAAGACCCTGGCTACACCTTC

J gene: TRBJ2-7
V gene: TRBV7-9
clone size: few
D gene: .
CDR3 protein: CASSLDLRGPYEQYF
CDR3 DNA: TGTGCCAGCAGCTTAGATCTGAGAGGCCCCTACGAGCAGTACTTC

J gene: TRBJ1-4
V gene: TRBV20-1
clone size: once
D gene: .
CDR3 protein: CSARDRGTRGEKLFF
CDR3 DNA: TGCAGTGCTAGAGATCGCGGGACTCGGGGGGAAAAACTGTTTTTT

J gene: TRBJ2-7
V gene: TRBV15
clone size: few
D gene: TRBD1
CDR3 protein: CATSRGKDRGPDEQYF
CDR3 DNA: TGTGCCACCAGCAGAGGTAAAGACAGGGGGCCCGACGAGCAGTACTTC

J gene: TRBJ2-7
V gene: TRBV6-1
clone size: .
D gene: TRBD2
CDR3 protein: CASSPQAGSRGYEQYF
CDR3 DNA: TGTGCCAGCAGTCCTCAAGCGGGGTCTAGGGGCTACGAGCAGTACTTC

J gene: TRBJ2-7
V gene: TRBV12-3/TRBV12-4
clone size: .
D gene: .
CDR3 protein: CASSLHGTTCPYEQYF
CDR3 DNA: TGTGCCAGCAGTCTCCACGGGACAACCTGCCCCTACGAGCAGTACTTC

J gene: TRBJ2-3
V gene: TRBV10-3
clone size: few
D gene: TRBD2
CDR3 protein: CAIREAGVGTDTQYF
CDR3 DNA: TGTGCCATCAGGGAAGCGGGAGTGGGAACAGATACGCAGTATTTT

J gene: TRBJ1-2
V gene: TRBV6-6
clone size: .
D gene: .
CDR3 protein: CASRKDGFGYTF
CDR3 DNA: TGTGCCAGCAGAAAGGACGGGTTTGGCTACACCTTC

J gene: TRBJ2-7
V gene: TRBV12-3/TRBV12-4
clone size: .
D gene: .
CDR3 protein: CASSLGRGCEQYF
CDR3 DNA: TGTGCCAGCAGTTTAGGGAGGGGCTGCGAGCAGTACTTC

J gene: TRBJ2-1
V gene: TRBV2
clone size: .
D gene: .
CDR3 protein: CANSPGAWYNEQFF
CDR3 DNA: TGTGCCAACAGCCCGGGGGCTTGGTACAATGAGCAGTTCTTC

J gene: TRBJ1-4
V gene: TRBV6-6
clone size: .
D gene: .
CDR3 protein: CAGSYGGATNEKLFF
CDR3 DNA: TGTGCCGGCAGTTACGGAGGGGCAACTAATGAAAAGCTGTTTTTT

J gene: TRBJ1-2
V gene: TRBV3-1
clone size: few
D gene: TRBD1
CDR3 protein: CASSQRQGLYGYTF
CDR3 DNA: TGTGCCAGCAGCCAACGACAGGGCCTCTATGGCTACACCTTC

J gene: TRBJ2-1
V gene: TRBV2
clone size: few
D gene: .
CDR3 protein: CASSESPIEFF
CDR3 DNA: TGTGCCAGCAGTGAAAGTCCGATAGAGTTCTTC

J gene: TRBJ1-4
V gene: TRBV6-1
clone size: .
D gene: .
CDR3 protein: CASSARFANEKLFF
CDR3 DNA: TGTGCCAGCAGCGCTCGGTTTGCTAATGAAAAACTGTTTTTT

J gene: TRBJ2-7
V gene: TRBV7-2
clone size: .
D gene: TRBD2
CDR3 protein: CASSVHTSGVSYEQYF
CDR3 DNA: TGTGCCAGCAGCGTCCACACTAGCGGGGTTTCCTACGAGCAGTACTTC

J gene: TRBJ2-5
V gene: TRBV16
clone size: few
D gene: .
CDR3 protein: CASSHPTGIQETQYF
CDR3 DNA: TGTGCCAGCAGCCATCCGACAGGTATCCAAGAGACCCAGTACTTC

J gene: TRBJ2-3
V gene: TRBV7-2
clone size: few
D gene: .
CDR3 protein: CASSSLGLASTDTQYF
CDR3 DNA: TGTGCCAGCAGCTCACTGGGACTGGCTAGCACAGATACGCAGTATTTT